This T cell receptor (beta chain) is from a study of blood T cell repertoires in COVID-19. The repertoire was sequenced with immunoSEQ multiplex PCR; TCRdb's copy has only in-frame clones and lacks some. The profile shows about 140,000 clones, approximately 84% of them singletons. The junction had 11 bases not matched to a gene; V was cut back by 5 bases and J by 6 bases. CDR3 length equals 16 residues. Per the germline V gene, CDR1 is SEHNR and CDR2 is FQNEAQ (reference sequence). The chain has TRBV7-9 and TRBJ2-1, with 9 bases that match TRBD2. The sequenced material came from PBMCs or T cells enriched from blood (not recorded which). This TCR came from a man aged 35 to 55 with acute COVID-19. Here the CDR3 reads CASSHPGLANSNEQFF. The CDR3 DNA reads TGTGCCAGCAGCCACCCAGGACTAGCGAACTCCAATGAGCAGTTCTTC.